This TCR beta chain was captured by sequencing in a study of control samples from healthy donors and cancer patients. CDR3 length: 15 amino acids. V was shortened by 1 base and J by 1 base, with 10 bases between the two germline ends. Germline V CDR1 and CDR2: SEHNR, FQNEAQ (reference sequence). Generated by immunoSEQ multiplex PCR, the TCRdb table keeps only in-frame clones and is missing some. The sample has around 150,000 clones, about 91% seen once; the top ten hold under 2%. In this sample, this clone turned up once. The rearrangement joins TRBV7-9 to TRBJ1-1; tentative D call: TRBD1 (5 bases). Source material: blood. This TCR derives from a man between 18 and 35 years old in good health. CDR3 protein: CASSLVGLKNTEAFF. As DNA, the CDR3 is TGTGCCAGCAGCTTAGTGGGACTTAAGAACACTGAAGCTTTCTTT.